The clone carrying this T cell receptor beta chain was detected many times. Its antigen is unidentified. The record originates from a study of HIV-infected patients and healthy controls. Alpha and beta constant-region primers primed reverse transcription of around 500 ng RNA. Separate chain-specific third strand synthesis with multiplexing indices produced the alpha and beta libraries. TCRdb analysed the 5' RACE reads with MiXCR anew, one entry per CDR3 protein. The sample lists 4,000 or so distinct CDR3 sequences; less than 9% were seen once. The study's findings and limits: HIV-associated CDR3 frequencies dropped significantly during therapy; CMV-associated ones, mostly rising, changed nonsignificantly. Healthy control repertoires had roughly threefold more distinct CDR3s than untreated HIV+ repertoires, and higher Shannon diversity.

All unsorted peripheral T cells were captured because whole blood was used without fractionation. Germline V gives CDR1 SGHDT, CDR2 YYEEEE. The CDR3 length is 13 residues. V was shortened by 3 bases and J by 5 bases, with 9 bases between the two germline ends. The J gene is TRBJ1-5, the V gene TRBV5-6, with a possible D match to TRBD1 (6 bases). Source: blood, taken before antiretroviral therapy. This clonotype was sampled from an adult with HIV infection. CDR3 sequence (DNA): TGTGCCAGCAGCTCGGCAGGGGATCAGCCCCAGCATTTT. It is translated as CASSSAGDQPQHF.